One sample yielded the 25 T cell receptor beta chains listed below, sequenced in a study of beta chain features in type 1 diabetes. Findings of the study overall: When Type 1 diabetes patients were examined, their TCRB CDR3s proved moderately but significantly shorter in all four CD4+ subsets.

These receptors lack a known antigen. Investigators reverse transcribed all isolated RNA, so they sequenced expressed TCRB transcripts. Generated by immunoSEQ multiplex PCR, the TCRdb table keeps only in-frame clones and is missing some. There are under 300,000 clones in the sample; approximately 24% occur only once, and 0.012% lies in the top ten. Sequencing was done on a sample of naive CD4+ T cells from blood. The source of these receptors is a woman in her thirties with type 1 diabetes.

This clone occurred a few times. The J gene is TRBJ2-5, the V gene TRBV9; TRBD1 matches at 7 bases. The CDR3 covers 14 residues. Germline CDR1 reads SGDLS; CDR2 reads YYNGEE. The V segment lost 4 bases and the J segment 2 bases; nucleotides outside the gene matches: 5. CDR3 in amino acids: CASSLGTVQETQYF. The CDR3 DNA is TGTGCCAGCAGCCTTGGGACAGTTCAAGAGACCCAGTACTTC. Full variable domain (rest looked up from reference TRBV9 and TRBJ2-5): DSGVTQTPKHLITATGQRVTLRCSPRSGDLSVYWYQQSLDQGLQFLIQYYNGEERAKGNILERFSAQQFPDLHSELNLSSLELGDSALYFCASSLGTVQETQYFGPGTRLLVL.

The CDR3 reads CASSLAGLYNEQFF. The CDR3 region has the DNA TGTGCCAGCAGCCTTGCGGGACTCTACAATGAGCAGTTCTTC. The chain carries TRBV5-4 and TRBJ2-1; a possible D gene is TRBD2 (6 bases). Germline V CDR1 and CDR2: SGHNT, YYREEE (reference sequence). The CDR3 is 14 amino acids. V was pared by 4 bases and J by 3 bases, with 11 bases between.

The rearrangement uses TRBV6-6 and TRBJ1-5; the D is unclear. This CDR3 has 12 amino acids. Deletions cut 7 bases from V and 7 bases from J, with 11 bases between. Germline V lookup: CDR1 MNHNY, CDR2 SVGAGI (reference sequence). The CDR3: CASTDAAQPQHF. In nucleotides, the CDR3 is TGTGCCAGCACCGACGCGGCCCAGCCCCAGCATTTT.

V and J are TRBV7-9 and TRBJ1-1; tentatively, D is TRBD1 (5 bases). Per the germline V gene, CDR1 is SEHNR and CDR2 is FQNEAQ (reference sequence). V was pared by 7 bases and J by 3 bases, with 18 bases between. This CDR3 region has 15 residues. This CDR3 is CASILRGAPDTEAFF. The DNA of the CDR3 is TGTGCCAGCATTCTCCGCGGGGCACCGGACACTGAAGCTTTCTTT.

The chain employs TRBV7-3 and TRBJ2-3; D not certain. The CDR3 has 12 residues. Germline-derived CDR1 and CDR2 are SGHTA and FQGTGA. The V gene lost 5 bases and the J gene lost 9 bases, with 12 bases spanning the gap. CDR3 DNA: TGTGCCAGCAGCCACCCCGGTGAAACGCAGTATTTT. The encoded protein is CASSHPGETQYF. Full variable domain (remainder filled in from reference TRBV7-3 and TRBJ2-3): GAGVSQTPSNKVTEKGKYVELRCDPISGHTALYWYRQSLGQGPEFLIYFQGTGAADDSGLPNDRFFAVRPEGSVSTLKIQRTERGDSAVYLCASSHPGETQYFGPGTRLTVL.

The chain couples TRBV7-8 to TRBJ2-7, with 9 bases fitting TRBD1. CDR1 is SGHVS and CDR2 is FQNEAQ in the germline V gene. The CDR3 has 14 residues. V dropped 5 bases and J dropped 4; count of bases not matched to a gene: 6. The CDR3 loop reads CASSGRDREYEQYF. CDR3 coding DNA: TGTGCCAGCAGCGGGCGGGACAGGGAATACGAGCAGTACTTC.

A word on this clone: The sample contains more than one DNA sequence encoding this CDR3. The CDR3, as DNA: TGTGCCTGGAGTGTCAGCTCCTACGAGCAGTACTTC. Translation: CAWSVSSYEQYF. The chain has TRBV30 and TRBJ2-7; D is undetermined. The CDR3 length is 12 residues. Trimming took 0 bases from V and 0 from J, leaving 3 bases between them. Germline V gene data show CDR1 as GTSNPN and CDR2 as SVGIG (reference sequence). Complete variable domain (other parts from reference TRBV30 and TRBJ2-7): SQTIHQWPATLVQPVGSPLSLECTVEGTSNPNLYWYRQAAGRGLQLLFYSVGIGQISSEVPQNLSASRPQDRQFILSSKKLLLSDSGFYLCAWSVSSYEQYFGPGTRLTVT.

This chain connects TRBV29-1 to TRBJ2-7, with D possibly being TRBD1 (5 bases). The germline CDR1 and CDR2 sequences are SQVTM and ANQGSEA. The CDR3 totals 12 residues. Trimming left V 4 bases short and J 2 bases short, with 9 bases between. In DNA, the CDR3 is TGCAGCGTTGGGCAGGGTACCTACGAGCAGTACTTC. It specifies CSVGQGTYEQYF.

This clone came up a few times. The chain links TRBV7-9 to TRBJ2-3; D ambiguous. V lost 0 bases to trimming and J lost 4 bases, with 5 bases between them. Germline CDR1 reads SEHNR; CDR2 reads FQNEAQ (reference sequence). CDR3 length: 13 amino acids. CDR3 sequence: CASSLAEADTQYF. The CDR3 DNA follows: TGTGCCAGCAGCTTAGCAGAGGCAGATACGCAGTATTTT.

The chain joins TRBV9 to TRBJ1-1, with D uncertain. V lost 2 bases and J lost 6, with 17 bases in between. The germline gives CDR1 SGDLS, CDR2 YYNGEE. This CDR3 contains 15 residues. The CDR3 spells CASSVEAQAGAEAFF. CDR3 nucleotides: TGTGCCAGCAGCGTGGAGGCGCAGGCCGGAGCTGAAGCTTTCTTT.

This clone has a handful of counts. The chain joins TRBV2 to TRBJ2-5; 7 positions match TRBD2. J gave up 3 bases and V 6 bases, and 7 bases lay outside the gene matches. Germline CDR1 and CDR2: SNHLY and FYNNEI. This CDR3 is 14 amino acids long. Written as DNA, the CDR3 is TGTGCCAGCAGGGGGGAGCGGGGTAAAGAGACCCAGTACTTC. This encodes CASRGERGKETQYF.

On this clone itself: This sample includes further DNA sequences coding for the same CDR3. The rearrangement uses TRBV29-1 and TRBJ1-2, with TRBD1 matching 9 bases. V gave up 6 bases and J gave up 3 bases; unmatched junction bases: 5. Germline loops: CDR1 SQVTM, CDR2 ANQGSEA. CDR3 length: 13 amino acids. The CDR3 nucleotides are TGCAGCGTGGAGGGACAGGGCTACTATGGCTACACCTTC. Translation gives CSVEGQGYYGYTF.

This clone was picked up a small number of times. This chain joins TRBV7-9 and TRBJ2-4; possibly TRBD2 for D (5 bases). Germline CDR1 is SEHNR and CDR2 is FQNEAQ (reference sequence). The CDR3 is made up of 19 amino acids. The germline V and J ends were trimmed by 0 bases and 2 bases, with 20 bases remaining between them. In nucleotides, the CDR3 is TGTGCCAGCAGCTTAGCCCCAGGAGGCTCGACTCCCCCCAAAAACATTCAGTACTTC. Encoded protein: CASSLAPGGSTPPKNIQYF.

The rearrangement links TRBV2 to TRBJ2-5; no definite D call. Deletions cut 3 bases from V and 4 bases from J, with 6 bases between. Germline loops: CDR1 SNHLY, CDR2 FYNNEI. This CDR3 is built from 12 residues. Here the CDR3 DNA reads TGTGCCAGCAGTGAGCTAGGAGAGACCCAGTACTTC. This gives the protein CASSELGETQYF.

The chain links TRBV30 to TRBJ2-1; 8 bases line up with TRBD2. The CDR3 extends over 14 amino acids. With 5 bases clipped from V and 7 bases from J, the junction kept 10 bases outside the gene matches. Germline loops: CDR1 GTSNPN, CDR2 SVGIG (reference sequence). The DNA of the CDR3 is TGTGCCTGGGATACCGGGACTAGTATTAATGAGCAGTTCTTC. It encodes CAWDTGTSINEQFF.

The J gene is TRBJ1-2, the V gene TRBV2; 7 bases are a match to TRBD1. With 11 bases clipped from V and 7 bases from J, the junction kept 7 bases outside the gene matches. CDR3 size: 11 residues. CDR1 is SNHLY, CDR2 FYNNEI, per germline. As DNA, the CDR3 is TGTGCCTGCTCAGGGGGAGGTGGCTACACCTTC. It yields the protein CACSGGGGYTF.

This clone was observed a few times. This chain's CDR3 is CASSLRGTEAFF. The CDR3 nucleotides are TGTGCCAGCAGCTTAAGGGGCACTGAAGCTTTCTTT. This rearrangement joins TRBV11-3 to TRBJ1-1; D is perhaps TRBD1 (5 bases). The CDR3 has 12 residues. With 2 bases removed from V and 4 bases from J, the gap between germline ends came to 5 bases. The V gene's germline CDR1 is SGHNT and CDR2 YENEEA. The complete variable domain, with remaining parts taken from reference TRBV11-3 and TRBJ1-1, reads EAGVVQSPRYKIIEKKQPVAFWCNPISGHNTLYWYLQNLGQGPELLIRYENEEAVDDSQLPKDRFSAERLKGVDSTLKIQPAELGDSAVYLCASSLRGTEAFFGQGTRLTVV.

This clone appeared a few times. The chain is built from TRBV5-1 and TRBJ1-1; D is unresolved. V was trimmed by 4 bases and J by 1 base, leaving 11 bases between them. This CDR3 contains 14 residues. Germline lookup yields CDR1 SGHRS and CDR2 YFSETQ. The chain's CDR3 is CASSLRETNTEAFF. CDR3 coding DNA: TGCGCCAGCAGCCTCCGGGAAACGAACACTGAAGCTTTCTTT.

The table lists this clone with a few counts. The genes are TRBV18 and TRBJ2-5; the D gene is possibly TRBD2 (5 bases). V was clipped by 6 bases and J by 7 bases, with 21 bases between them. The germline CDR1 and CDR2 sequences are KGHSH and LQKENI. This CDR3 has 15 residues. The CDR3 DNA follows: TGTGCCAGCTCTTCGACTACCCGGCTGGTCGGGACCCAGTACTTC. This gives the protein CASSSTTRLVGTQYF. Drawing the rest from reference TRBV18 and TRBJ2-5, the complete variable domain is NAGVMQNPRHLVRRRGQEARLRCSPMKGHSHVYWYRQLPEEGLKFMVYLQKENIIDESGMPKERFSAEFPKEGPSILRIQQVVRGDSAAYFCASSSTTRLVGTQYFGPGTRLLVL.

The gene calls are TRBV2 and TRBJ2-5; TRBD1 agrees at 7 bases. Trimming cost V 4 bases and J 1 base; bases outside gene matches: 0. The CDR3 consists of 13 residues. Germline lookup yields CDR1 SNHLY and CDR2 FYNNEI. The CDR3 loop reads CASSGTGQETQYF. Written as DNA, the CDR3 is TGTGCCAGCAGTGGGACAGGCCAAGAGACCCAGTACTTC. The whole variable domain, remainder taken from reference TRBV2 and TRBJ2-5, is EPEVTQTPSHQVTQMGQEVILRCVPISNHLYFYWYRQILGQKVEFLVSFYNNEISEKSEIFDDQFSVERPDGSNFTLKIRSTKLEDSAMYFCASSGTGQETQYFGPGTRLLVL.

This rearrangement joins TRBV7-3 to TRBJ2-7; perhaps TRBD1 as D (6 bases). Trimming pared 7 bases from V and 2 bases from J, leaving 12 bases between. This CDR3 has 13 residues. Germline V gene sequence: CDR1 SGHTA, CDR2 FQGTGA. The CDR3 DNA reads TGTGCCAGCACCCTGACAGGAGCCTACGAGCAGTACTTC. Translation: CASTLTGAYEQYF.

In its sample, this clone was seen a few times. The chain couples TRBV15 to TRBJ1-1; TRBD1 is a possible D gene (6 bases). V dropped 3 bases and J dropped 0 bases, with 11 bases sitting between them. CDR3 length: 15 amino acids. Germline V gene lookup returns CDR1 LNHNV and CDR2 YYDKDF (reference sequence). The CDR3, as DNA: TGTGCCACCAGCAGGGTTGACAGGCTGAACACTGAAGCTTTCTTT. It is translated as CATSRVDRLNTEAFF.

This clone was recorded a few times. This chain connects TRBV7-3 to TRBJ2-3, with D maybe TRBD1 (6 bases). Trimming stripped 5 bases from V and 1 base from J, with 22 bases between. Looked up from germline, CDR1 is SGHTA and CDR2 is FQGTGA. The CDR3 length is 18 residues. The CDR3 region is CASSPLGWGRGGTDTQYF. CDR3 in DNA: TGTGCCAGCAGCCCCCTGGGGTGGGGGCGCGGAGGCACAGATACGCAGTATTTT.

This clone was found a few times. This sequence joins TRBV29-1 and TRBJ2-7; the match to TRBD2 covers 13 bases. Trimming at V came to 6 bases and at J to 3 bases, leaving 11 bases not matched to a gene. This CDR3 has 16 residues. CDR1 SQVTM and CDR2 ANQGSEA come from the germline V gene. The CDR3: CSVVSGTSGTLYEQYF. The CDR3 DNA reads as TGCAGCGTGGTCTCCGGGACTAGCGGGACCCTCTACGAGCAGTACTTC.

The chain combines TRBV11-2 with TRBJ1-2; D perhaps matches TRBD1 (6 bases). This CDR3 comprises 14 residues. Trimming cost V 5 bases and J 4 bases, with 14 bases left between them. Germline V gene data show CDR1 as SGHAT and CDR2 as FQNNGV. The CDR3 DNA sequence: TGTGCCAGCAGCCCACGACGGACAGCCTATGGCTACACCTTC. Protein sequence: CASSPRRTAYGYTF.